These 7 T cell receptor beta chains originate from one sample sequenced in a study of cytomegalovirus exposure and HLA in healthy donors. PCR was performed using 60 Vbeta and 13 Jbeta primers. The protocol was immunoSEQ multiplex PCR, while the TCRdb copy is restricted to in-frame clones and leaves out a portion. The profile shows around 130,000 clones, about four fifths of them singletons. Sample: PBMCs. All receptors derive from a woman aged 40 to 50 in good health and CMV-seronegative.

This clone came up once. This chain links TRBV9 with TRBJ2-5, with D tentatively TRBD1 (5 bases). V was trimmed by 3 bases and J by 3 bases, leaving 9 bases between them. Germline V CDR1 and CDR2: SGDLS, YYNGEE. The CDR3 sequence is 13 residues long. The DNA of the CDR3 is TGTGCCAGCAGCGGCCGGACAAAAGAGACCCAGTACTTC. This encodes CASSGRTKETQYF.

The rearrangement uses TRBV5-1 and TRBJ2-1; TRBD1 agrees at 8 bases. The germline V gene encodes CDR1 SGHRS and CDR2 YFSETQ. Germline trimming cut 7 bases from V and 3 bases from J; bases unmatched to any gene: 12. The CDR3 spans 16 residues. The CDR3 DNA reads TGCGCCAGCGTCCGGGGTCCGGACAGGGTCTACAATGAGCAGTTCTTC. Its translation: CASVRGPDRVYNEQFF.

Written as DNA, the CDR3 is TGTGCCAGCAGTTCCCAGGCCCCAGATACGCAGTATTTT. Amino acids: CASSSQAPDTQYF. This chain connects TRBV28 to TRBJ2-3; D call uncertain. The V and J ends lost 4 bases and 4 bases respectively, with 9 bases between them. Germline V CDR1 and CDR2: MDHEN, SYDVKM. CDR3 length equals 13 residues.

The rearrangement joins TRBV27 to TRBJ2-4; D might be TRBD2 (6 bases). The V end was cut by 10 bases, the J end by 6 bases, with 10 bases between. CDR3 length: 11 amino acids. Germline values: CDR1 MNHEY, CDR2 SMNVEV (reference sequence). The CDR3 DNA reads TGTGCCACGGGGGAAGGAAACATTCAGTACTTC. Protein product: CATGEGNIQYF.

This clone turned up a few times. V gene TRBV5-1 combines with J gene TRBJ1-3; weak D call: TRBD1 (5 bases). This CDR3 has 16 residues. Germline V CDR1 and CDR2: SGHRS, YFSETQ. The V gene lost 4 bases and the J gene lost 2 bases, with 16 bases spanning the gap. The CDR3 loop reads CASSEQGLQPGNTIYF. In nucleotides, the CDR3 is TGCGCCAGCAGCGAGCAGGGTCTCCAACCTGGAAACACCATATATTTT. Together with reference TRBV5-1 and TRBJ1-3, the CDR3 gives the full variable domain: KAGVTQTPRYLIKTRGQQVTLSCSPISGHRSVSWYQQTPGQGLQFLFEYFSETQRNKGNFPGRFSGRQFSNSRSEMNVSTLELGDSALYLCASSEQGLQPGNTIYFGEGSWLTVV.

The chain employs TRBV5-6 and TRBJ2-7; 7 bases map to TRBD1. The CDR3 loop spans 13 amino acids. In germline, CDR1 is SGHDT, CDR2 YYEEEE. Unmatched junction bases numbered 0, after V lost 0 bases and J lost 3 bases. The CDR3 coding sequence is TGTGCCAGCAGCTTGGACAGGGGCTACGAGCAGTACTTC. Its translation is CASSLDRGYEQYF.

The table lists this clone with a count of one. Different DNA sequences within this sample yield the same CDR3. The chain employs TRBV7-9 and TRBJ2-5; the D gene is possibly TRBD1 (6 bases). Germline V gene data show CDR1 as SEHNR and CDR2 as FQNEAQ (reference sequence). Between the trimmed V and J ends, which lost 9 bases and 1 base, there was a span of 12 bases. This CDR3 region has 13 residues. CDR3 residues: CASGVGAQETQYF. CDR3 bases: TGTGCCAGTGGAGTGGGGGCCCAAGAGACCCAGTACTTC.